The clone carrying this TCR beta chain has ten or more counts. No antigen is known for it. A single record per CDR3 protein comes from TCRdb applying MiXCR to the 5' RACE reads. The table lists hundreds of thousands of distinct CDR3 sequences, 6.1% of them singletons. These data originate in a study of identical twins. The study, taken as a whole, reports: Excess sharing between twins was weaker in beta out-of-frame sequences. Models underpredicted monozygotic twin sharing of out-of-frame TCR alpha.

The CDR3 is made up of 19 amino acids. V was cut by 6 bases and J by 3 bases, with 29 bases left in between. The sequencing input was naive T cells sorted from blood. The chain carries TRBV12-3 or TRBV12-4 and TRBJ2-5, with a possible D match to TRBD1 (6 bases). This receptor was identified in a man aged 18 to 29 in good health. CDR3 in amino acids: CASSTPLTPGTNNKETQYF. The CDR3 region has the DNA TGTGCCAGCAGCACCCCCCTGACTCCCGGGACAAACAATAAAGAGACCCAGTACTTC.